This paragraph reports one T cell receptor beta chain. Sequencing was performed with immunoSEQ multiplex PCR; in TCRdb, only in-frame clones are kept and a portion is missing. Here the sample spans 200,000 to 250,000 clones, around four fifths being singletons. The data derive from a study of blood T cell repertoires in COVID-19. Trimming removed 6 bases at V and 2 bases at J, with 23 bases between. The CDR3 runs 17 residues. CDR1 and CDR2 from the germline V gene are MDHEN and SYDVKM. Source material: peripheral blood. V gene TRBV28 combines with J gene TRBJ2-7; a weak D match, TRBD2 (6 bases). This sequence originates from a woman aged 80 or over with COVID-19, enrolled during active disease. The CDR3 region is CASSPWVGRGQAYEQYF. CDR3 in DNA: TGTGCCAGCAGCCCTTGGGTTGGGCGGGGCCAGGCCTACGAGCAGTACTTC.